This passage covers 27 T cell receptor beta chains from one sample sequenced in a study of blood T cell repertoires in COVID-19. This table comes from immunoSEQ multiplex PCR, and its TCRdb copy is limited to in-frame clones, with some not included. The table includes 490,000 or so clones, 70% to 90% detected once. Sequenced material: PBMCs or T cells enriched from blood (not recorded which). All receptors come from a woman aged 55-69 years who had recovered from COVID-19.

This chain connects TRBV7-2 to TRBJ1-6; 7 nucleotides line up with TRBD1. The trim removed 4 bases at V and 4 bases at J, leaving 4 bases unmatched. Germline CDR1 SGHTA, CDR2 FQGNSA. The length of the CDR3 is 15 residues. The CDR3 loop reads CASSSRQGYNSPLHF. The CDR3 coding sequence is TGTGCCAGCAGCTCTAGACAGGGTTATAATTCACCCCTCCACTTT.

The chain combines TRBV10-3 with TRBJ1-6; the match to TRBD1 covers 7 bases. Germline V gene data show CDR1 as ENHRY and CDR2 as SYGVKD. The CDR3 length is 14 residues. Trimming took 0 bases from V and 9 from J; bases not matched to a gene: 2. In nucleotides, the CDR3 is TGTGCCATCAGTGAGTCAGGGGGCACTTCACCCCTCCACTTT. Residues: CAISESGGTSPLHF.

The chain joins TRBV7-9 to TRBJ2-2, with no clear D. The CDR3 length is 13 residues. Between the trimmed V and J ends, which lost 4 bases and 6 bases, there was a span of 9 bases. Germline values: CDR1 SEHNR, CDR2 FQNEAQ (reference sequence). CDR3 bases: TGTGCCAGCAGCTCCTCAGGTTCCGGGGAGCTGTTTTTT. Its translation is CASSSSGSGELFF.

Notes on this clone: At the DNA level, this CDR3 is encoded by other sequences in the same sample as well. This chain links TRBV3-1 (or the pseudogene TRBV3-2) with TRBJ1-2; no firm D call. This CDR3 comprises 12 residues. Germline V gives CDR1 LGHDT, CDR2 YNNKEL (reference sequence). Trimming cost V 4 bases and J 4 bases, with 7 bases left between them. The CDR3 DNA reads as TGTGCCAGCAGCCGAGACATCTATGGCTACACCTTC. This sequence encodes CASSRDIYGYTF.

V and J are TRBV5-4 and TRBJ2-5; 7 bases match TRBD2. V trimming: 1 base; J trimming: 5 bases; junction bases outside the gene matches: 2. This CDR3 spans 13 amino acids. Per the germline V gene, CDR1 is SGHNT and CDR2 is YYREEE (reference sequence). In DNA form, the CDR3 reads TGTGCCAGCAGCTTGTTGGGGGGGGAGACCCAGTACTTC. It codes for CASSLLGGETQYF.

The rearrangement uses TRBV2 and TRBJ2-7, with D perhaps TRBD2 (6 bases). Germline values: CDR1 SNHLY, CDR2 FYNNEI. The length of the CDR3 is 13 residues. V was cut by 7 bases and J by 4 bases, with 14 bases left in between. This CDR3 reads CASIRRGMYEQYF. The CDR3 nucleotides read TGTGCCAGCATCAGGAGGGGTATGTACGAGCAGTACTTC.

The gene calls are TRBV27 and TRBJ1-4; D gene ambiguous. This CDR3 has 13 residues. Germline CDR1 is MNHEY and CDR2 is SMNVEV (reference sequence). V lost 2 bases, J lost 8 bases, and 9 bases lay in between. The CDR3 region is CASSLAAGEKLFF. Here the CDR3 DNA reads TGTGCCAGCAGTTTAGCGGCGGGAGAAAAACTGTTTTTT.

The chain is built from TRBV5-1 and TRBJ1-3; D may be TRBD1 (6 bases). Germline V CDR1 and CDR2: SGHRS, YFSETQ. The CDR3 loop spans 20 amino acids. V dropped 1 base and J dropped 0 bases, with 23 bases sitting between them. Here the CDR3 reads CASSLWGDRDIGYSGNTIYF. The CDR3 DNA is TGCGCCAGCAGCTTGTGGGGAGACCGGGACATCGGCTACTCTGGAAACACCATATATTTT.

This rearrangement joins TRBV7-2 to TRBJ1-1, with D maybe TRBD1 (6 bases). This CDR3 contains 18 residues. Trimming took 3 bases from V and 4 from J, leaving 24 bases between them. Germline values: CDR1 SGHTA, CDR2 FQGNSA. The CDR3: CASSFPKGVGETRTEAFF. The CDR3, as DNA: TGTGCCAGCAGCTTCCCGAAGGGGGTTGGGGAAACTCGCACTGAAGCTTTCTTT.

The V call is TRBV10-1, the J call TRBJ2-2; D is possibly TRBD1 (6 bases). CDR1 and CDR2 from the germline V gene are WNHNN and SYGVQD (reference sequence). This CDR3 comprises 14 residues. V was shortened by 8 bases and J by 3 bases, with 13 bases between the two germline ends. The CDR3 is CASSRAGDTGELFF. The CDR3 DNA is TGCGCCAGCTCCAGGGCAGGGGACACCGGGGAGCTGTTTTTT.

This clone showed up just once. The chain carries TRBV28 and TRBJ2-5, with D perhaps TRBD1 (6 bases). CDR1 is MDHEN, CDR2 SYDVKM, per germline. The V end lost 5 bases, the J end lost 5 bases, and 15 bases lay between the germline ends. CDR3 size: 14 residues. The CDR3 nucleotides read TGTGCCAGCAGTCCCCTGGGGGCGTGGGAGACCCAGTACTTC. This gives the protein CASSPLGAWETQYF.

In this sample, this clone turned up a few times. The chain couples TRBV7-9 to TRBJ1-2; 7 positions match TRBD1. This CDR3 is 14 amino acids long. The ends lost 6 bases at V and 13 bases at J; junction bases unmatched: 17. CDR1 is SEHNR and CDR2 is FQNEAQ in the germline V gene (reference sequence). The CDR3 here is CASRDSPKGGGTTF. Written as DNA, the CDR3 is TGTGCCAGCAGGGACTCGCCCAAAGGGGGCGGTACCACCTTC.

V and J are TRBV4-1 and TRBJ1-1; D gene uncertain. The V end lost 0 bases, the J end lost 9 bases, and 14 bases lay between the germline ends. Germline V gene data show CDR1 as MGHRA and CDR2 as YSYEKL. The CDR3 consists of 14 residues. The CDR3 nucleotides read TGCGCCAGCAGCCAAGATTCTTCGAGCCCTAAAGCTTTCTTT. It specifies CASSQDSSSPKAFF.

The CDR3 loop reads CASSKCWRVELSGNTIYF. As DNA, the CDR3 is TGTGCCAGCAGCAAATGCTGGAGGGTCGAGTTATCTGGAAACACCATATATTTT. The rearrangement links TRBV21-1 to TRBJ1-3. TRBV21-1 is recorded as a pseudogene. The CDR3 consists of 18 residues.

This chain links TRBV4-1 with TRBJ1-4; TRBD1 aligns across 7 bases. The germline CDR1 and CDR2 sequences are MGHRA and YSYEKL. The length of the CDR3 is 15 residues. V lost 2 bases to trimming and J lost 7 bases; unmatched junction nucleotides: 7. CDR3 nucleotides: TGCGCCAGCAGCCAAAAAAGGGGGCAAGGTGAAAAACTGTTTTTT. Amino acid sequence: CASSQKRGQGEKLFF.

The gene calls are TRBV2 and TRBJ1-5; 9 nucleotides match TRBD1. The J segment lost 1 base and the V segment lost 6 bases, leaving 4 bases of the junction unmatched. The CDR3 runs 15 residues. Germline CDR1 and CDR2: SNHLY and FYNNEI. CDR3 coding DNA: TGTGCCAGCAGGGAACAGGGGGCGAGCAATCAGCCCCAGCATTTT. Its protein is CASREQGASNQPQHF. The variable domain in full, with the rest retrieved from reference TRBV2 and TRBJ1-5, is EPEVTQTPSHQVTQMGQEVILRCVPISNHLYFYWYRQILGQKVEFLVSFYNNEISEKSEIFDDQFSVERPDGSNFTLKIRSTKLEDSAMYFCASREQGASNQPQHFGDGTRLSIL.

V usage is TRBV25-1 and J usage is TRBJ1-1; 10 bases are shared with TRBD1. V was pared by 6 bases and J by 4 bases, with 5 bases of the junction left unmatched. The CDR3 length is 14 residues. CDR1 is MGHDK, CDR2 SYGVNS, per germline. The CDR3 DNA sequence: TGTGCCAGCAGCCAGACAGGGGGCTTCACTGAAGCTTTCTTT. It is translated as CASSQTGGFTEAFF.

This clone was detected only a few times. The V call is TRBV6-6, the J call TRBJ1-6; possibly TRBD1 for D (5 bases). V gave up 6 bases and J gave up 4 bases, with 7 bases separating them. CDR1 and CDR2 from the germline V gene are MNHNY and SVGAGI (reference sequence). This CDR3 is 13 amino acids long. Here the CDR3 DNA reads TGTGCCAGCAGCCGGGGGTATAATTCACCCCTCCACTTT. Translation gives CASSRGYNSPLHF.

The rearrangement joins TRBV5-1 to TRBJ1-4; 9 bases are shared with TRBD1. CDR3 length: 18 amino acids. The germline V gene has CDR1 SGHRS and CDR2 YFSETQ. The V gene end was trimmed by 5 bases and the J gene end by 6 bases; junction bases not matched to a gene: 17. The CDR3 sequence: CASSSTGTGRGKDEKLFF. The CDR3 bases are TGCGCCAGCAGTTCAACCGGGACAGGGAGGGGAAAGGATGAAAAACTGTTTTTT.

This clone has just one count. The CDR3 protein is CSASFGGGAEAFF. The CDR3 nucleotides are TGCAGTGCTAGTTTCGGTGGGGGGGCTGAAGCTTTCTTT. The V call is TRBV20-1, the J call TRBJ1-1, with D possibly TRBD1 on 5 matching bases. The CDR3 runs to 13 residues. CDR1 DFQATT and CDR2 SNEGSKA come from the germline V gene (reference sequence). Trimming took 3 bases from V and 6 from J, leaving 14 bases between them.

The chain recombines TRBV2 with TRBJ2-5, with D hard to call. This CDR3 is built from 12 residues. Germline V gene lookup returns CDR1 SNHLY and CDR2 FYNNEI. V shed 1 base and J shed 4 bases, with 4 bases lying between them. The DNA for the CDR3 is TGTGCCAGCAGTGAAGGAGGAGAGACCCAGTACTTC. The encoded protein is CASSEGGETQYF.

This chain connects TRBV5-1 to TRBJ2-1; tentative D call: TRBD1 (6 bases). The CDR3 extends over 16 amino acids. Looked up from germline, CDR1 is SGHRS and CDR2 is YFSETQ. V was clipped by 3 bases and J by 0 bases, with 13 bases between them. CDR3 amino acids: CASSSGVGASYNEQFF. CDR3 DNA: TGCGCCAGCAGCTCTGGAGTGGGGGCCTCCTACAATGAGCAGTTCTTC. The full variable domain, in which reference TRBV5-1 and TRBJ2-1 provide the parts outside the CDR3, is KAGVTQTPRYLIKTRGQQVTLSCSPISGHRSVSWYQQTPGQGLQFLFEYFSETQRNKGNFPGRFSGRQFSNSRSEMNVSTLELGDSALYLCASSSGVGASYNEQFFGPGTRLTVL.

The chain has TRBV29-1 and TRBJ1-5; D is unclear. The CDR3 length is 12 residues. CDR1 and CDR2 (germline): SQVTM, ANQGSEA. Trimming took 4 bases from V and 1 from J, leaving 5 bases between them. The CDR3 DNA reads as TGCAGCGTTGCCGAGAGCAATCAGCCCCAGCATTTT. This codes for CSVAESNQPQHF.

The genes are TRBV7-6 and TRBJ2-3, with D perhaps matching TRBD2 (5 bases). CDR3 length equals 16 residues. The V end lost 2 bases, the J end lost 2 bases, and 14 bases lay between the germline ends. Germline CDR1 SGHVS, CDR2 FNYEAQ. The CDR3 DNA reads as TGTGCCAGCAGCTTAAGAGCGGAGGCTTTCACAGATACGCAGTATTTT. It is translated as CASSLRAEAFTDTQYF.

V and J are TRBV13 and TRBJ2-7; D is perhaps TRBD2 (6 bases). The V gene's germline CDR1 is PRHDT and CDR2 FYEKMQ (reference sequence). The V end was cut by 3 bases, the J end by 1 base, with 10 bases between. The CDR3 has 14 residues. CDR3 protein: CASSFGAGSYEQYF. The CDR3 bases are TGTGCCAGCAGCTTCGGAGCGGGTTCCTACGAGCAGTACTTC.

The chain uses TRBV6-5 and TRBJ1-3; D might be TRBD1 (6 bases). Germline-derived CDR1 and CDR2 are MNHEY and SVGAGI. The CDR3 consists of 14 residues. V lost 6 bases to trimming and J lost 4 bases, with 13 bases between them. The CDR3 nucleotides read TGTGCCAGCAGGTCCACAGGGCCCGGAAACACCATATATTTT. Its protein product is CASRSTGPGNTIYF.

The CDR3 protein is CASNFGTGRYGYTF. In nucleotides, the CDR3 is TGTGCCAGCAACTTCGGGACAGGGAGGTATGGCTACACCTTC. The genes are TRBV2 and TRBJ1-2; the match to TRBD1 covers 9 bases. The length of the CDR3 is 14 residues. The ends lost 7 bases at V and 5 bases at J; junction bases unmatched: 8. Germline lookup yields CDR1 SNHLY and CDR2 FYNNEI.